This T cell receptor beta chain was retrieved from a study of Ad26.COV2.S vaccination and SARS-CoV-2 variants. Unmatched junction bases numbered 4, after V lost 5 bases and J lost 4 bases. Germline-derived CDR1 and CDR2 are SGHNT and YENEEA. The CDR3 consists of 13 residues. Treatment: roughly 18 received Ad26.COV2.S at low or high dose, single or two shots; roughly five received placebo; per-sample allocation not given. Sampling occurred on day 63 after the first vaccine or placebo injection. Produced via immunoSEQ multiplex PCR; TCRdb's table is partial and in-frame only. The sample lists 300,000 to 500,000 clones, 80% to 90% occurring once.

Sequencing used peripheral blood, obtained in a trial of Ad26.COV2.S vaccine versus placebo. The TCR was taken from a person between 18 and 60 years old who received the Ad26.COV2.S COVID-19 vaccine or a placebo. This rearrangement joins TRBV11-3 to TRBJ1-1; 7 nucleotides match TRBD1. Here the CDR3 reads CASSQTGTTEAFF. The CDR3 region has the DNA TGTGCCAGCAGCCAGACAGGGACCACTGAAGCTTTCTTT.